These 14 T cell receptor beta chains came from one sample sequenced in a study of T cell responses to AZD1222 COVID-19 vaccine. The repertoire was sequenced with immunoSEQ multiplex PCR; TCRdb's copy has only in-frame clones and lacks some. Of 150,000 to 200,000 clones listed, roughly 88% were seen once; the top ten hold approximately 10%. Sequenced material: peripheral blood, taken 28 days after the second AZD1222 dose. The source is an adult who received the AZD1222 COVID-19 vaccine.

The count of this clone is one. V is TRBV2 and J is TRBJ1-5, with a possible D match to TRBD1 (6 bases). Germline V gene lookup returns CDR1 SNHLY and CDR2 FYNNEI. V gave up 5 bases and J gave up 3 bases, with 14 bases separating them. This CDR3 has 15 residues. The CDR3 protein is CASSLGAGANQPQHF. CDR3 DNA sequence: TGTGCCAGCAGTCTTGGTGCAGGGGCCAATCAGCCCCAGCATTTT.

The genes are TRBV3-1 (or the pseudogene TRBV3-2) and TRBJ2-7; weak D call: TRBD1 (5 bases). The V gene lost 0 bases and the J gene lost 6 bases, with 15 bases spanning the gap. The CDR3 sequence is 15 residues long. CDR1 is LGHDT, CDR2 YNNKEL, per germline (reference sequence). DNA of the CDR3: TGTGCCAGCAGCCAAGATCTCCAGGGTTTGGGCGAGCAGTACTTC. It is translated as CASSQDLQGLGEQYF.

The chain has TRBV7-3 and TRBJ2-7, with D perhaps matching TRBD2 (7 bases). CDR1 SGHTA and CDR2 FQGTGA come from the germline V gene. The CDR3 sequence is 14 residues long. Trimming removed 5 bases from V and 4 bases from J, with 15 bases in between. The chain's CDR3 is CASSRQAGEYEQYF. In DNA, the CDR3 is TGTGCCAGCAGCCGACAGGCGGGGGAATACGAGCAGTACTTC. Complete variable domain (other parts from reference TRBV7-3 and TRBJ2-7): GAGVSQTPSNKVTEKGKYVELRCDPISGHTALYWYRQSLGQGPEFLIYFQGTGAADDSGLPNDRFFAVRPEGSVSTLKIQRTERGDSAVYLCASSRQAGEYEQYFGPGTRLTVT.

CDR3 nucleotides: TGCAGTGCTAGTCATCCGAGCTCGAGCACAGATACGCAGTATTTT. It translates to CSASHPSSSTDTQYF. V and J are TRBV20-1 and TRBJ2-3; D is ambiguous. This CDR3 spans 15 amino acids. CDR1 and CDR2 (germline): DFQATT, SNEGSKA (reference sequence). The germline V and J ends were trimmed by 3 bases and 0 bases, with 13 bases remaining between them.

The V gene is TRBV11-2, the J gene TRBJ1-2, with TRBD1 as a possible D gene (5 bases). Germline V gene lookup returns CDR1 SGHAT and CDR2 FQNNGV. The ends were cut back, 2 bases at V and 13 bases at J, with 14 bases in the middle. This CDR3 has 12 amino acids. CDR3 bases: TGTGCCAGCAGCTTAACGGGGGAGATATCCACCTTC. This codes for CASSLTGEISTF.

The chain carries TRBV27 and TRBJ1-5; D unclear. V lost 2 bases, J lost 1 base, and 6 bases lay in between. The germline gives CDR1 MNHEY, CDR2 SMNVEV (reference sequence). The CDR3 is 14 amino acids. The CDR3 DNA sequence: TGTGCCAGCAGTTTAGTAGGAAGCAATCAGCCCCAGCATTTT. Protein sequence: CASSLVGSNQPQHF.

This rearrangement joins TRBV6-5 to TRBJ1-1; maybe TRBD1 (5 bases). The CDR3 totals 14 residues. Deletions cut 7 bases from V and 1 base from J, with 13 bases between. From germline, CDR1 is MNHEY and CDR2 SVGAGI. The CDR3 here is CASTGNGGNTEAFF. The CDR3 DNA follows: TGTGCCAGCACTGGGAATGGGGGGAACACTGAAGCTTTCTTT.

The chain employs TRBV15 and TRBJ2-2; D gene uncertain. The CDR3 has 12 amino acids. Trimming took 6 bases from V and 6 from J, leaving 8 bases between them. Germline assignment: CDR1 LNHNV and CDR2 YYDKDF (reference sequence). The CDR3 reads CATSLGSGELFF. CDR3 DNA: TGTGCCACCAGTCTCGGTTCCGGGGAGCTGTTTTTT.

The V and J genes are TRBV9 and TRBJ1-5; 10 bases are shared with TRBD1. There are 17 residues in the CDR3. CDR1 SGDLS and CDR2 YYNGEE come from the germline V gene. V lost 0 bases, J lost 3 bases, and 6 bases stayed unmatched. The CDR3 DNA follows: TGTGCCAGCAGCGTAGGACAGGGGGCGGGCGACAATCAGCCCCAGCATTTT. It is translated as CASSVGQGAGDNQPQHF.

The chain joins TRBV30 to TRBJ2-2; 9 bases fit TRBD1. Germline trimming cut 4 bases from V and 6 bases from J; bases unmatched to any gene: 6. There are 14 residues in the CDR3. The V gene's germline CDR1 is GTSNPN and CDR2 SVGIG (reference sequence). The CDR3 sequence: CAWNRDRVSGELFF. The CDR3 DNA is TGTGCCTGGAACCGGGACAGGGTGTCCGGGGAGCTGTTTTTT.

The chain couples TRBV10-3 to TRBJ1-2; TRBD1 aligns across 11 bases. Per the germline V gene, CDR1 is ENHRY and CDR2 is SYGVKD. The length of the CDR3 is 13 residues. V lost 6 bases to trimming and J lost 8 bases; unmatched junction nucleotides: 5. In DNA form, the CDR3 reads TGTGCCATCAGCCGGGACAGGGGGGAGGGCTACACCTTC. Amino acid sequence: CAISRDRGEGYTF.

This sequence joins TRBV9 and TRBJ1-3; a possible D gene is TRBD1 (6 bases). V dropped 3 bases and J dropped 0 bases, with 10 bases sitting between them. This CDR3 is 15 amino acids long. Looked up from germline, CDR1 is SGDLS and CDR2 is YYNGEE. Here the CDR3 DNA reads TGTGCCAGCAGCGAACGGGACAACTCTGGAAACACCATATATTTT. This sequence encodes CASSERDNSGNTIYF. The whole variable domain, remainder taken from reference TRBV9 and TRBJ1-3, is DSGVTQTPKHLITATGQRVTLRCSPRSGDLSVYWYQQSLDQGLQFLIQYYNGEERAKGNILERFSAQQFPDLHSELNLSSLELGDSALYFCASSERDNSGNTIYFGEGSWLTVV.

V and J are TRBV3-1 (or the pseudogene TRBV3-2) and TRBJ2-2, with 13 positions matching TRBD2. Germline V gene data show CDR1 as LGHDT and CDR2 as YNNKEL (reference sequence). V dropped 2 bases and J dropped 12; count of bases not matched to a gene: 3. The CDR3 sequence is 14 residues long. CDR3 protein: CASSQTSGGAKLFF. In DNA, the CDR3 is TGTGCCAGCAGCCAAACTAGCGGGGGGGCCAAGCTGTTTTTT.

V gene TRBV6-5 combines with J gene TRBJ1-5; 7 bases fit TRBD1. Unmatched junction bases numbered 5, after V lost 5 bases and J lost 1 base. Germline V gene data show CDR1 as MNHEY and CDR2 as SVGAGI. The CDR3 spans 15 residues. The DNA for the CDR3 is TGTGCCAGCAGTCCGACAGGGACGAGCAATCAGCCCCAGCATTTT. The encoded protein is CASSPTGTSNQPQHF.